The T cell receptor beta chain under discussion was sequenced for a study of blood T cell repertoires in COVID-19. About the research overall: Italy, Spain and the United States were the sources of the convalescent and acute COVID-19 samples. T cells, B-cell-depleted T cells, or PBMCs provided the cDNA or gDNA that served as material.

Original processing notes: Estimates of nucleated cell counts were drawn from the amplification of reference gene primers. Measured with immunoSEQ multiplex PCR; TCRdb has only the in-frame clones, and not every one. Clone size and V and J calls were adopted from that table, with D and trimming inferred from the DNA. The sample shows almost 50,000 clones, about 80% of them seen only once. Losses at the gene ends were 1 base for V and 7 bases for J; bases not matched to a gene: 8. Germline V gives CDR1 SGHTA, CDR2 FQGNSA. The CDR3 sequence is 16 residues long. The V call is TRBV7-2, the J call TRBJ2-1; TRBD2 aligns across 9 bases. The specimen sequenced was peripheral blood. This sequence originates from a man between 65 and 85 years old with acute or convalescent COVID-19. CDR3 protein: CASSLVLGTSINEQFF. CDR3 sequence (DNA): TGTGCCAGCAGCTTAGTACTAGGGACTAGCATTAATGAGCAGTTCTTC.